The sequence of this TCR beta chain was determined in a study of blood T cell repertoires in COVID-19. Overall study: Sites in the United States, Italy and Spain provided acute and convalescent COVID-19 samples. PBMCs, B-cell-depleted T cells, or T cells provided the cDNA or gDNA that made up the material.

This clone was picked up one time. Per the study methods: Counts of nucleated cells, estimated from reference gene primer amplification, were obtained. The method was immunoSEQ multiplex PCR; TCRdb's version includes in-frame clones alone and lacks a portion of them. V, J and clone size derive from that table, while D and trimming were established from the DNA sequence. The sample yields about 85,000 clones, around 89% seen once. V shed 6 bases, J shed 2 bases, and the junction held 5 bases outside the gene matches. Germline-derived CDR1 and CDR2 are MNHEY and SMNVEV (reference sequence). The CDR3 is 14 amino acids.

Material: peripheral blood. The TCR was taken from a woman older than 75 with active or convalescent COVID-19. The genes are TRBV27 and TRBJ1-2, with 8 bases that match TRBD1. The chain's CDR3 is CASRGQGGNYGYTF. The CDR3, as DNA: TGTGCCAGCAGAGGACAGGGAGGGAACTATGGCTACACCTTC.